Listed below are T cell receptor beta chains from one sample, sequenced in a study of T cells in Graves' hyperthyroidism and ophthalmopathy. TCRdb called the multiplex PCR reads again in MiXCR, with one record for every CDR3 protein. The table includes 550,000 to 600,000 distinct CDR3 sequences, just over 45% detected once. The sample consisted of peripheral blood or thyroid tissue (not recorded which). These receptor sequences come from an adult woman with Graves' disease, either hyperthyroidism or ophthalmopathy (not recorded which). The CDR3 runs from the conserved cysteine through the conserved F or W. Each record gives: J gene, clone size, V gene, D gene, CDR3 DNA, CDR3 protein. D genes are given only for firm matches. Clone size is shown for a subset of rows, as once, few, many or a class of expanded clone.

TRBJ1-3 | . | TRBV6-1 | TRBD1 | TGTGCCAGCAGTCGGGACAGGGGGTTCGGAGACACCATATATTTT | CASSRDRGFGDTIYF
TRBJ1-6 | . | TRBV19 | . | TGTGCCAGTAGGCTCGGGACAACCGTTTCATCACCCCTCCACTTT | CASRLGTTVSSPLHF
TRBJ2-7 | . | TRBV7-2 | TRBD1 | TGTGCCAGCAGCTACCCGGACAGGGGGGGCTTCGAGCAGTACTTC | CASSYPDRGGFEQYF
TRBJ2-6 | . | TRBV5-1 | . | TGCGCCAGCACTACTCGCTCTGGGGCCAACGTCCTGACTTTC | CASTTRSGANVLTF
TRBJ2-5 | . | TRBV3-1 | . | TGTGCCAGCAGCCAAGATCGGGCTAATCAAGAGACCCAGTACTTC | CASSQDRANQETQYF
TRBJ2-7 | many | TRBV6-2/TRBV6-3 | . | TGTGCCAGCAGTTACTGGGGCGGCCCCTACGAGCAGTACTTC | CASSYWGGPYEQYF
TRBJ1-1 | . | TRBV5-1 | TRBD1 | TGCACCAGCAGATCTGCGGCAGGGGGCACTGAAGCTTTCTTT | CTSRSAAGGTEAFF
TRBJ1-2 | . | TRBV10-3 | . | TGTGCCATCAGTGGTGGAAAAAGGGGCAGAACAGACTATGGCTACACCTTC | CAISGGKRGRTDYGYTF
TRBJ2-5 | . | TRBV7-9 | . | TGTGCCAGCAGTCATAGGTCCAGCAATCAGCCCCAGTACTTC | CASSHRSSNQPQYF
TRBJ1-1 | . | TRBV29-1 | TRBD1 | TGCAGCGTTTTGACGGATTTGCCGGGACAGGGGCGGAACACTGAAGCTTTCTTT | CSVLTDLPGQGRNTEAFF
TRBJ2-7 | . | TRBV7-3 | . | TGTGCCAGCAGCCCGGGCGGGACGAGGGAGCAGTACTTC | CASSPGGTREQYF
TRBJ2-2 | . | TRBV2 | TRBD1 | TGTGCCAGCAGTGGCGGCAGGGGGTGGACCGGGGAGCTGTTTTTT | CASSGGRGWTGELFF
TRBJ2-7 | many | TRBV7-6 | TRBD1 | TGTGCCAGCACCATACCCGGGACAGGGATGGAGCAGTACTTC | CASTIPGTGMEQYF
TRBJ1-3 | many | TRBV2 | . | TGCGCCAGCAGTGAAGCAGATTATACTGGAAACACCATATATTTT | CASSEADYTGNTIYF
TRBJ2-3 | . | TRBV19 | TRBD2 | TGTGCCAGTACCACCGGACTAGCGGGGACAGATACGCAGTATTTT | CASTTGLAGTDTQYF
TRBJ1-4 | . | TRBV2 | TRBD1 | TGTGCCAGCAGTTTGGGACAGGGGGTTGAAAAACTGTTTTTT | CASSLGQGVEKLFF
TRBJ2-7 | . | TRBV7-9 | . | TGTGCCAGCAGACCCAGGGGATACAATGAGCAGTACTTC | CASRPRGYNEQYF
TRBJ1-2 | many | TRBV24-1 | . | TGTGCCACCAATTATCCGCCGTCGCGCTACACCTTC | CATNYPPSRYTF
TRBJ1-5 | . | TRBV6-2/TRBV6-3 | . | TGTGCCAGCCCGGACCCAAGCAATCAGCCCCAGCATTTT | CASPDPSNQPQHF
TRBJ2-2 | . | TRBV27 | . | TGTGCCAGCAGCCCACGGGAGACCGGGGAGCTGTTTTTT | CASSPRETGELFF
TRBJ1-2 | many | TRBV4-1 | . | TGCGCCAGCAGCCAGATCCGGCAGGGCCCCGGGGGCTACACCTTC | CASSQIRQGPGGYTF
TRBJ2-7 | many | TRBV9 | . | TGTGCCAGCAGCGTAGAAGGGTCATCCTACGAGCAGTACTTC | CASSVEGSSYEQYF
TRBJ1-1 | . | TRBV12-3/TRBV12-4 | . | TGTGCCAGCAGTCACCTCCGATCGGCAGGACCCTCTTTTGGGACTGAAGCTTTCTTT | CASSHLRSAGPSFGTEAFF
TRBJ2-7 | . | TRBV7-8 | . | TGTGCCAGCAGCTTGGGGGAGTGGGGCGAGCAGTACTTC | CASSLGEWGEQYF
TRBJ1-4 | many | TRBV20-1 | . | TGCAGTGCTAGGAAACCAGGGGATGAAAAACTGTTTTTT | CSARKPGDEKLFF
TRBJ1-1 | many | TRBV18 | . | TGTGCCAGCTCACCATCCCAAGCTGAAGCTTTCTTT | CASSPSQAEAFF
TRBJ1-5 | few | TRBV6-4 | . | TGTGCCAGCAGTTCCCGAGCGTGGGCGAGCAATCAGCCCCAGCATTTT | CASSSRAWASNQPQHF
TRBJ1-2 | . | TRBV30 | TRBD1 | TGTGCCGGGTACCACAGGGGCTACTATGGCTACACCTTC | CAGYHRGYYGYTF
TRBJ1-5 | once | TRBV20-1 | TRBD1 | TGCAGTGCCTCGCGCGACAGGGCCGGTCAGCCCCAGCATTTT | CSASRDRAGQPQHF
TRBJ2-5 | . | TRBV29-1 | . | TGCAGCGTTGCAGCGGCCCCGGAGACCCAGTACTTC | CSVAAAPETQYF
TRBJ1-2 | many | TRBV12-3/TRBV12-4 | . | TGTGCCAGCAGAAGCTCAGCGAGCTATGGCTACACCTTC | CASRSSASYGYTF
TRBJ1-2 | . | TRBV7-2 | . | TGTGCCAGCAGCTTACGCGCCGGAGATCGAATTAATGGCTACACCTTC | CASSLRAGDRINGYTF
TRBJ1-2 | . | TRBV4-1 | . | TGCGCCAGCAGCCCACCGGGGCTGGCTAACTATGGCTACACCTTC | CASSPPGLANYGYTF
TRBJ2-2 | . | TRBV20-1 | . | TGCAGTGCTAGGGGGGCTAGAGGGGACCTGTTTTTT | CSARGARGDLFF
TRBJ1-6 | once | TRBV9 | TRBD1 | TGTGCCAGCAGCGACGCAAGGACAGGGGCAAATTCACCCCTCCACTTT | CASSDARTGANSPLHF
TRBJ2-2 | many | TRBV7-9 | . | TGTGCAGTATACAACACCGGGGAGCTGTTTTTT | CAVYNTGELFF
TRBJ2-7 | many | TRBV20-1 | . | TGCAGTGCTAGCCCGCCGCGAGGGAATCTTTACGAGCAGTACTTC | CSASPPRGNLYEQYF
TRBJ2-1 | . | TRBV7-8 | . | TGTGCCAGCAGCCCTAACAGGATTCGGGGGCATGAGCAGTTCTTC | CASSPNRIRGHEQFF
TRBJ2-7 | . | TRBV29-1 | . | TGCAGCGGGGGTGAGTACCGTCGGGAGCAGTACTTC | CSGGEYRREQYF
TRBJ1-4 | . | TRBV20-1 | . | TGCAGTGCGCCACAATTGGGGGGGGGGAATGAAAAACTGTTTTTT | CSAPQLGGGNEKLFF
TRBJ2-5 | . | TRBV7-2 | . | TGTGCCAGCAGCTTAGCCTGGGACGAGCCCCAGTACTTC | CASSLAWDEPQYF
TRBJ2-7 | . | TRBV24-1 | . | TGTGCCACCGGGCAGCGACCTCCGGGGGAGCAGTACTTC | CATGQRPPGEQYF
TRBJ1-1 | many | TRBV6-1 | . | TGTGCCAGCATGGTCACGGGGTACACTGAAGCTTTCTTT | CASMVTGYTEAFF
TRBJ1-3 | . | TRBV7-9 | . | TGTGCCAGCCGGGACGGGACCGCATCTGGAAACACCATATATTTT | CASRDGTASGNTIYF
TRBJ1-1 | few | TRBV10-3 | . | TGTGCCATCAGTCCGGACAGACAGAACACTGAAGCTTTCTTT | CAISPDRQNTEAFF
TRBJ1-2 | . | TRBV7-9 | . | TGTGCCAGCAGCTTAGACACAGGGTTTCTTGACTATGGCTACACCTTC | CASSLDTGFLDYGYTF
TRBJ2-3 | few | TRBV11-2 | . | TGTGCCAGCAGACTAGATCGGGGAAGCACAGATACGCAGTATTTT | CASRLDRGSTDTQYF
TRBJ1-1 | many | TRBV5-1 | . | TGCGCCAGCAGCTTGTTACAGGGAGGAACTGAAGCTTTCTTT | CASSLLQGGTEAFF
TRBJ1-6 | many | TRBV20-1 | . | TGCAGTGCCCCCCGCCCCAGAGACACATCACCCCTCCACTTT | CSAPRPRDTSPLHF
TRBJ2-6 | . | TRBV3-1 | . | TGTGCCAGCAGCCAAGAAGGTTACTCGATTGCGGCCAACGTCCTGACTTTC | CASSQEGYSIAANVLTF
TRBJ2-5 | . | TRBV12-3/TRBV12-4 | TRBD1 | TGTGCCAGCCCCCCGGGACAGGGGAAGACCCAGTACTTC | CASPPGQGKTQYF
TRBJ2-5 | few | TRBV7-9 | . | TGTGCCAGCAGTCCCCAGCAAGAGACCCAGTACTTC | CASSPQQETQYF
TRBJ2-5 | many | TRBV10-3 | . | TGTGCCATCAGTGATGCCGCTCTGGGGGCCCACCAAGAGACCCAGTACTTC | CAISDAALGAHQETQYF
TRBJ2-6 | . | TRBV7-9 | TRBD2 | TGTGCCAGCAGCTTCAGAGCGGGAAGCTCTGGGGCCAACGTCCTGACTTTC | CASSFRAGSSGANVLTF
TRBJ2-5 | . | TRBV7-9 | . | TGTGCCAGCAGCTTCCAAGAAGAGACCCAGTACTTC | CASSFQEETQYF